The subject of this entry is one TCR beta chain. The data were taken from a study of a mutant IDH1 vaccine in newly diagnosed glioma. Study-level information: Patients arrived already treated with radiotherapy, temozolomide, or both, most having had both.

V lost 6 bases and J lost 2, with 10 bases in between. Germline lookup yields CDR1 LNHDA and CDR2 SQIVND (reference sequence). CDR3 size: 14 residues. Time point: baseline, week 1 (first vaccination visit). As for treatment: pre-vaccination baseline after standard-of-care therapy. Method: immunoSEQ multiplex PCR; TCRdb's copy keeps in-frame clones and lacks some. The data hold about 98,000 clones, with about 87% observed a single time. The starting material was PBMCs, obtained from a glioma patient treated with radiotherapy, temozolomide or both. This clonotype was obtained from a woman between 45 and 65 years old with glioma. The chain combines TRBV19 with TRBJ2-2, with a weak D call TRBD2 (5 bases). The CDR3 DNA follows: TGTGCCAGTAGAGTAACTAGTAACACCGGGGAGCTGTTTTTT. This sequence encodes CASRVTSNTGELFF. The variable domain in full, with the rest retrieved from reference TRBV19 and TRBJ2-2, is DGGITQSPKYLFRKEGQNVTLSCEQNLNHDAMYWYRQDPGQGLRLIYYSQIVNDFQKGDIAEGYSVSREKKESFPLTVTSAQKNPTAFYLCASRVTSNTGELFFGEGSRLTVL.